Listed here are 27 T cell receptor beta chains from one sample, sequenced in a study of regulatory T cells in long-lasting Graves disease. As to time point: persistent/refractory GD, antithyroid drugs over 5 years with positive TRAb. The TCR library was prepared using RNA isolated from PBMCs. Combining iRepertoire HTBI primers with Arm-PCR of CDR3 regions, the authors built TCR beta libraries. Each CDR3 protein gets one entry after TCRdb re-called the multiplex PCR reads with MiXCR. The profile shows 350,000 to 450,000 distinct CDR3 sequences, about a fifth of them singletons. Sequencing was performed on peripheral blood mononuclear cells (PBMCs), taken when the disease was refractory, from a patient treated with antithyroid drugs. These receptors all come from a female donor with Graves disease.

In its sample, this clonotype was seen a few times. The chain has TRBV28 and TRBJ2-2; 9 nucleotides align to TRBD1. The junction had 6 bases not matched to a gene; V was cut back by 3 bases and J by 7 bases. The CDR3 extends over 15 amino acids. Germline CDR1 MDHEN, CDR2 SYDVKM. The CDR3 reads CASSFGTGPLGELFF. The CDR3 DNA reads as TGTGCCAGCAGTTTTGGGACAGGGCCCCTCGGGGAGCTGTTTTTT.

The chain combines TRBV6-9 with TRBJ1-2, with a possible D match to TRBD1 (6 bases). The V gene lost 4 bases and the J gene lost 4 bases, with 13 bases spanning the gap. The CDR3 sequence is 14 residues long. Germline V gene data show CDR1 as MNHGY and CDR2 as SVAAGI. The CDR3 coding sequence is TGTGCCAGCAGTTCCGGGGGGGCCACCTATGGCTACACCTTC. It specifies CASSSGGATYGYTF.

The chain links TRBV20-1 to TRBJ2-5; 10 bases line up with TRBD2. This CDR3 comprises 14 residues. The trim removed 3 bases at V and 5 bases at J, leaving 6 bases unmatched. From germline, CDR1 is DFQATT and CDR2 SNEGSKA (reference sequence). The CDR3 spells CSASLSGRGETQYF. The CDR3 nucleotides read TGCAGTGCTAGTTTGAGCGGGAGGGGTGAGACCCAGTACTTC.

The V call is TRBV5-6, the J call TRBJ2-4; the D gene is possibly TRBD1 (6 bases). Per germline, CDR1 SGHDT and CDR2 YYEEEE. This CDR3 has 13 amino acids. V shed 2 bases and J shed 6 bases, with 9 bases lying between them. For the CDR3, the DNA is TGTGCCAGCAGCTTAGGCAGGGGAAACATTCAGTACTTC. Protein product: CASSLGRGNIQYF.

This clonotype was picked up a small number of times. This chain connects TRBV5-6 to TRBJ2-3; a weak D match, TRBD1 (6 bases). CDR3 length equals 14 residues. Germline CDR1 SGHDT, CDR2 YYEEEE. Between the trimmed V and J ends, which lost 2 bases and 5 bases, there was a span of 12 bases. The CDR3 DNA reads TGTGCCAGCAGCTTTGGCAGGGGTATAGATACGCAGTATTTT. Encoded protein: CASSFGRGIDTQYF.

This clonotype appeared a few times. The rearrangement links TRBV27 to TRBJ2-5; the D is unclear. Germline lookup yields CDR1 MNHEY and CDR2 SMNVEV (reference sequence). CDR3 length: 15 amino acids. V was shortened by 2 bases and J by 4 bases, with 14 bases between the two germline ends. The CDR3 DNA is TGTGCCAGCAGTTTAGAAATGGGAAGTTCAGAGACCCAGTACTTC. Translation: CASSLEMGSSETQYF.

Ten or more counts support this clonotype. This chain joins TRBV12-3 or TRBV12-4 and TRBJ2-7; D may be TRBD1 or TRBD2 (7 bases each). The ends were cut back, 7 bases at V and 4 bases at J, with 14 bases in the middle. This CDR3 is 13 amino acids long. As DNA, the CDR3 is TGTGCCAGCAAACAGGGGAGGGATTACGAGCAGTACTTC. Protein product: CASKQGRDYEQYF.

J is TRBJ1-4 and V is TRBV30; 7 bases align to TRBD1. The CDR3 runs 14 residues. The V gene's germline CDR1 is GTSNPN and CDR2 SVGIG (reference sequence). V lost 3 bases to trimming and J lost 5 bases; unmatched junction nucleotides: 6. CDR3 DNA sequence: TGTGCCTGGAGGGCGACAGGGCAAAATGAAAAACTGTTTTTT. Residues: CAWRATGQNEKLFF.

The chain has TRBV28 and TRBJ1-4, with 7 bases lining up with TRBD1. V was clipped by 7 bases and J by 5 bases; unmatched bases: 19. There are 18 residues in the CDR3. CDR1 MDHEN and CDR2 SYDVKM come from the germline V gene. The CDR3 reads CASKRVGGPGQPNEKLFF. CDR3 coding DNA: TGTGCCAGCAAGAGGGTCGGGGGCCCGGGACAGCCCAATGAAAAACTGTTTTTT.

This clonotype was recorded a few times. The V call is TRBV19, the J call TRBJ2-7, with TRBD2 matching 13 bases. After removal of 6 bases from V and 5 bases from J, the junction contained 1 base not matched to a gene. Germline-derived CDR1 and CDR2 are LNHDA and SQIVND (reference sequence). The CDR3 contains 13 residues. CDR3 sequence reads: CASSGTSGNEQYF. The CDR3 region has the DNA TGTGCCAGTAGCGGGACTAGCGGGAACGAGCAGTACTTC.

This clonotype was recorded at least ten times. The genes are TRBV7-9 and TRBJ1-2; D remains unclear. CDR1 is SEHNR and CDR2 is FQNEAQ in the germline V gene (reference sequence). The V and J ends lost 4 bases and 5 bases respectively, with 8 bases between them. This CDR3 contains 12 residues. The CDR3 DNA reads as TGTGCCAGCAGCTACCCAGCTTATGGCTACACCTTC. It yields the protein CASSYPAYGYTF.

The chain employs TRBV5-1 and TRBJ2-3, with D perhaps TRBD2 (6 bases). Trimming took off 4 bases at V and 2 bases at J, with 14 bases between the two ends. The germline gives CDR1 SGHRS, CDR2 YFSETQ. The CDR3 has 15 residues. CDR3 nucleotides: TGCGCCAGCAGCGGGGGACTCCATCCCACAGATACGCAGTATTTT. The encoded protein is CASSGGLHPTDTQYF.

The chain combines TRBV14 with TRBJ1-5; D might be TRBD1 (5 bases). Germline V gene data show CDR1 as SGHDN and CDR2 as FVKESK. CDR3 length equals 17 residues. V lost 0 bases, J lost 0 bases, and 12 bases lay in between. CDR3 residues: CASSQESGDGSNQPQHF. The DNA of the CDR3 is TGTGCCAGCAGCCAAGAGAGCGGGGACGGTAGCAATCAGCCCCAGCATTTT.

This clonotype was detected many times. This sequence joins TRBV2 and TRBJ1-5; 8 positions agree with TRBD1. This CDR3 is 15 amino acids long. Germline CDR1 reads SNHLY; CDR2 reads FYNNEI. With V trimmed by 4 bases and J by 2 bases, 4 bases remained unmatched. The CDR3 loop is CASSGQGSGNQPQHF. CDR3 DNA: TGTGCCAGCAGTGGACAGGGGAGCGGCAATCAGCCCCAGCATTTT.

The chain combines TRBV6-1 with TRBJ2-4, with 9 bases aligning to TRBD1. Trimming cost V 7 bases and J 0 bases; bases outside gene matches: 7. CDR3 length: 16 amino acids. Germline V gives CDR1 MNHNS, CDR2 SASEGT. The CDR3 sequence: CASKKQGALAKNIQYF. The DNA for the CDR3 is TGTGCCAGCAAGAAACAGGGGGCCCTAGCCAAAAACATTCAGTACTTC.

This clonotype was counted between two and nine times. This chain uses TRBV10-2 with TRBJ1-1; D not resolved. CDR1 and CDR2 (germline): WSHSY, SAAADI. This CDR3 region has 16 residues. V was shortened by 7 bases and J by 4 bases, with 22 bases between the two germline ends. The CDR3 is CASITMGRDWVTEAFF. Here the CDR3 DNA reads TGCGCCAGCATCACCATGGGTAGGGATTGGGTCACTGAAGCTTTCTTT.

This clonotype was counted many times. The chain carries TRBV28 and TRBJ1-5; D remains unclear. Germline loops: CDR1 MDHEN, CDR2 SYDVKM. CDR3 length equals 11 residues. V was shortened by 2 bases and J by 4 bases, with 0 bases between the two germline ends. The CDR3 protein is CASSLNQPQHF. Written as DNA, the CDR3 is TGTGCCAGCAGTTTAAATCAGCCCCAGCATTTT.

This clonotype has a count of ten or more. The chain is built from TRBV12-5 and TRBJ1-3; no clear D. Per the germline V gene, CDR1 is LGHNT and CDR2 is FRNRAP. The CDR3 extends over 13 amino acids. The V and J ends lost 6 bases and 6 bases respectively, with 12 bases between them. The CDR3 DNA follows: TGTGCTAGTGGCCCGGACGGACTAAACACCATATATTTT. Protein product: CASGPDGLNTIYF.

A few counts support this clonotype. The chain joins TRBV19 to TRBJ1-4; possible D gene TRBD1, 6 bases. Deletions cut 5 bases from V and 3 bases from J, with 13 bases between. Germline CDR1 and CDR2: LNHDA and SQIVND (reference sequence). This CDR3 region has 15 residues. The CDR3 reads CASSPSRTANEKLFF. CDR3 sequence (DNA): TGTGCCAGTAGTCCCTCCCGGACAGCTAATGAAAAACTGTTTTTT.

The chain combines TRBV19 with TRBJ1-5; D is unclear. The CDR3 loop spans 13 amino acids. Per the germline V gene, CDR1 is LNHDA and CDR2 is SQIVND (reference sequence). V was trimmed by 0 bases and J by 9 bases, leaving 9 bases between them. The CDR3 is CASSIDLSAPQHF. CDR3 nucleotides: TGTGCCAGTAGTATAGATCTGTCGGCGCCCCAGCATTTT.

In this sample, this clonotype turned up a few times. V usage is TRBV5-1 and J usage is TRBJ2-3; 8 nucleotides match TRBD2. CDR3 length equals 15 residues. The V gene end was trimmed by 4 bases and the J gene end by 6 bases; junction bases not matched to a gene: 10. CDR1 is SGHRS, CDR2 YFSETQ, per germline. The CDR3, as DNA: TGCGCCAGCAGCCCACTAGCGGCCGCCTGGGATACGCAGTATTTT. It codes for CASSPLAAAWDTQYF.

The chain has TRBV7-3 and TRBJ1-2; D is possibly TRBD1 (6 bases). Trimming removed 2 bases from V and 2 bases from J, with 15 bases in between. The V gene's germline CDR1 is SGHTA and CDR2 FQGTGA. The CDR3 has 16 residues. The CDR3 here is CASSLGGGNFNYGYTF. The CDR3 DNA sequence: TGTGCCAGCAGCTTAGGAGGGGGGAACTTCAACTATGGCTACACCTTC.

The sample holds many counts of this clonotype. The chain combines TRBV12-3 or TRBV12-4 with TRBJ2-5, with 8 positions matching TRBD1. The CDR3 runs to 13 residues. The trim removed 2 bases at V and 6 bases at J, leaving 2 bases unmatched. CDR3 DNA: TGTGCCAGCAGTTTACAGGGGGCAAAGACCCAGTACTTC. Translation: CASSLQGAKTQYF.

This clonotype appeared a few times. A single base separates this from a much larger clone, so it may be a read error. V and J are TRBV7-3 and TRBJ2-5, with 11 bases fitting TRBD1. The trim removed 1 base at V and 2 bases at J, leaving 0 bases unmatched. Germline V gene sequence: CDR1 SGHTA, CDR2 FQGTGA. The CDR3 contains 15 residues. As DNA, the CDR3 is TGTGCCAGCAGCTTAAGGGACAGGGGGCAAGAGACCCAGTACTTC. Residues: CASSLRDRGQETQYF. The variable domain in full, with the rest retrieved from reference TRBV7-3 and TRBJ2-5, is GAGVSQTPSNKVTEKGKYVELRCDPISGHTALYWYRQSLGQGPEFLIYFQGTGAADDSGLPNDRFFAVRPEGSVSTLKIQRTERGDSAVYLCASSLRDRGQETQYFGPGTRLLVL.

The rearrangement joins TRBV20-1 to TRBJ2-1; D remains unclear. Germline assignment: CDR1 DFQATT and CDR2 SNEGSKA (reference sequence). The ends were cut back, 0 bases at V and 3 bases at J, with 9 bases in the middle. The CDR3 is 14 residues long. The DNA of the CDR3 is TGCAGTGCTAGAGATCCCCTTAACTACAATGAGCAGTTCTTC. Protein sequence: CSARDPLNYNEQFF.

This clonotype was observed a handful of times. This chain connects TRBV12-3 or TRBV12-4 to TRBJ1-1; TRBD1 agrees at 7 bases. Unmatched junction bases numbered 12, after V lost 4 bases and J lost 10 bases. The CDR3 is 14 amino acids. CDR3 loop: CASSSGFRGFRAFF. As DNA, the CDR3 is TGTGCCAGCAGTTCCGGGTTCAGGGGGTTCCGAGCTTTCTTT.

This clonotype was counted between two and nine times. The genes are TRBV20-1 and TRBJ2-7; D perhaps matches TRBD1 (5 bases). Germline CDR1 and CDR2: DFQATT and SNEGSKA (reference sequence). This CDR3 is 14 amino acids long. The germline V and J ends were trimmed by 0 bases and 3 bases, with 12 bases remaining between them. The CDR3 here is CSARDQGRLYEQYF. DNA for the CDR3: TGCAGTGCTAGAGATCAGGGCAGGCTCTACGAGCAGTACTTC.